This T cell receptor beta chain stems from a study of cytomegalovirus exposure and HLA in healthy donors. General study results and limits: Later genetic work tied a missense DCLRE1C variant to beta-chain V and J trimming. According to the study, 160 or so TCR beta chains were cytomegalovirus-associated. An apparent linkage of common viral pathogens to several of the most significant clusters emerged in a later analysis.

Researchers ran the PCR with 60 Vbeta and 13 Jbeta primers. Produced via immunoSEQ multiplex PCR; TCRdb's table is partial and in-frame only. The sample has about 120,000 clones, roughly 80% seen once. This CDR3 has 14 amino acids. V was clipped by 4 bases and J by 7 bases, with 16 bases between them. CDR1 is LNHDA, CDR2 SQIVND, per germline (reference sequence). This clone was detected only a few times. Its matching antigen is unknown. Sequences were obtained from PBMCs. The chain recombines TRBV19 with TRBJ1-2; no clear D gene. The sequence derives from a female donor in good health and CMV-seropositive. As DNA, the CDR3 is TGTGCCAGTAGTAGAGGGCTAGGTAATAGTGGCTACACCTTC. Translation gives CASSRGLGNSGYTF.